The 17 T cell receptor beta chains presented below share a single source sample, sequenced in a study of blood T cell repertoires in COVID-19. This table comes from immunoSEQ multiplex PCR, and its TCRdb copy is limited to in-frame clones, with some not included. Of 270,000 or so clones in the sample, 75% to 90% are singletons; the top ten hold about 4%. The sequenced sample was PBMCs or T cells enriched from blood (not recorded which). The receptor set was obtained from a woman aged 25 to 45 with acute COVID-19.

V usage is TRBV11-1 and J usage is TRBJ2-3; 9 bases line up with TRBD2. The CDR3 length is 16 residues. V trimming: 5 bases; J trimming: 5 bases; junction bases outside the gene matches: 11. The germline gives CDR1 SGHAT, CDR2 FQDESV (reference sequence). The CDR3 coding sequence is TGTGCCAGCAGCCCGTGGGTAGCGGGAGAGGGAGATACGCAGTATTTT. It encodes CASSPWVAGEGDTQYF.

The CDR3 bases are TGTGCCTGGGGACCTGACAGGGTCAGACTTTACTATGGCTACACCTTC. It specifies CAWGPDRVRLYYGYTF. V and J are TRBV30 and TRBJ1-2; 7 nucleotides line up with TRBD1. Trimming at V came to 5 bases and at J to 3 bases, leaving 15 bases not matched to a gene. The V gene's germline CDR1 is GTSNPN and CDR2 SVGIG (reference sequence). There are 16 residues in the CDR3.

This chain links TRBV5-1 with TRBJ1-1, with 10 bases fitting TRBD1. Germline V gene sequence: CDR1 SGHRS, CDR2 YFSETQ. Trimming removed 1 base from V and 3 bases from J; junction bases left unmatched: 9. The CDR3 is 17 residues long. The CDR3 sequence is CASSLIRDRGRDTEAFF. As DNA, the CDR3 is TGCGCCAGCAGCTTGATTCGGGACAGGGGTCGGGACACTGAAGCTTTCTTT.

The chain employs TRBV12-3 or TRBV12-4 and TRBJ2-7; D call uncertain. This CDR3 contains 12 residues. V was pared by 6 bases and J by 3 bases, with 9 bases between. The CDR3 protein is CASSPGSYEQYF. The CDR3 DNA reads as TGTGCCAGCAGCCCTGGCAGCTACGAGCAGTACTTC.

For the CDR3, the DNA is TGTGCCAGCAGCTACGCACCTAGCGGGAGTGACTACGAGCAGTACTTC. This codes for CASSYAPSGSDYEQYF. V gene TRBV7-9 combines with J gene TRBJ2-7, with 10 bases identical to TRBD2. CDR1 is SEHNR, CDR2 FQNEAQ, per germline (reference sequence). After removal of 4 bases from V and 3 bases from J, the junction contained 9 bases not matched to a gene. The CDR3 consists of 16 residues.

This clone was detected a few times. The rearrangement joins TRBV13 to TRBJ2-3; D unclear. The V end lost 4 bases, the J end lost 6 bases, and 14 bases lay between the germline ends. CDR1 and CDR2 (germline): PRHDT, FYEKMQ (reference sequence). CDR3 length: 14 amino acids. The CDR3 sequence: CASSSAGFGDTQYF. CDR3 in DNA: TGTGCCAGCAGCTCAGCCGGGTTCGGGGATACGCAGTATTTT.

As concerns this clone: The sample carries other DNA sequences with the same CDR3. The chain employs TRBV29-1 and TRBJ1-2; perhaps TRBD1 as D (5 bases). The CDR3 loop spans 15 amino acids. Germline CDR1 is SQVTM and CDR2 is ANQGSEA. V gave up 1 base and J gave up 7 bases, with 19 bases separating them. The CDR3 spells CSVEANRGGAGGYTF. CDR3 bases: TGCAGCGTTGAAGCTAACCGGGGCGGGGCGGGTGGCTACACCTTC.

The chain combines TRBV19 with TRBJ1-5; D remains ambiguous. V lost 3 bases and J 1 base, leaving 10 bases between the germline ends. CDR1 LNHDA and CDR2 SQIVND come from the germline V gene (reference sequence). The CDR3 is 15 residues long. Written as DNA, the CDR3 is TGTGCCAGTAGTATTGCACATCCAAGCAATCAGCCCCAGCATTTT. This sequence encodes CASSIAHPSNQPQHF.

This sequence joins TRBV19 and TRBJ1-5; 11 bases map to TRBD1. Trimming at V came to 1 base and at J to 3 bases, leaving 5 bases not matched to a gene. The germline gives CDR1 LNHDA, CDR2 SQIVND (reference sequence). The CDR3 has 17 residues. The CDR3 DNA reads TGTGCCAGTAGTATAGGGGACAGGGGGATTCTCAATCAGCCCCAGCATTTT. Encoded protein: CASSIGDRGILNQPQHF.

The CDR3 sequence: CASSRDSYEQYF. CDR3 DNA: TGTGCCAGCTCACGGGACAGCTACGAGCAGTACTTC. The genes are TRBV18 and TRBJ2-7; 7 nucleotides match TRBD1. The CDR3 runs 12 residues. The germline gives CDR1 KGHSH, CDR2 LQKENI. J gave up 3 bases and V 4 bases, and 0 bases lay outside the gene matches.

CDR3 nucleotide sequence: TGTGCCAGCAGCGAGACCCCAGGGGTAGGTCAGCCCCAGCATTTT. Translated: CASSETPGVGQPQHF. J is TRBJ1-5 and V is TRBV7-8, with a possible D match to TRBD1 (6 bases). With 5 bases removed from V and 6 bases from J, the gap between germline ends came to 17 bases. The CDR3 is 15 amino acids. Germline-derived CDR1 and CDR2 are SGHVS and FQNEAQ.

Only one count was recorded for this clone. The chain joins TRBV28 to TRBJ1-1; D is unclear. This CDR3 comprises 14 residues. V was pared by 1 base and J by 7 bases, with 13 bases between. Germline CDR1 MDHEN, CDR2 SYDVKM. CDR3 residues: CASSLSAGTVEAFF. In DNA, the CDR3 is TGTGCCAGCAGTTTATCCGCCGGCACAGTTGAAGCTTTCTTT.

The chain has TRBV19 and TRBJ2-3; D not resolved. The CDR3 has 16 amino acids. V lost 3 bases, J lost 0 bases, and 13 bases lay in between. Germline loops: CDR1 LNHDA, CDR2 SQIVND (reference sequence). CDR3: CASSMKVGPSTDTQYF. CDR3 nucleotides: TGTGCCAGTAGTATGAAGGTGGGCCCTAGCACAGATACGCAGTATTTT.

The V gene is TRBV18, the J gene TRBJ2-1; 9 bases align to TRBD2. Germline CDR1 KGHSH, CDR2 LQKENI. The V segment lost 4 bases and the J segment 5 bases; nucleotides outside the gene matches: 6. The CDR3 runs to 15 residues. In nucleotides, the CDR3 is TGTGCCAGCTCACGTTCCCGGACTAGCGACAATGAGCAGTTCTTC. Amino acids: CASSRSRTSDNEQFF.

The V call is TRBV14, the J call TRBJ2-7, with 7 bases identical to TRBD2. The V segment lost 0 bases and the J segment 3 bases; nucleotides outside the gene matches: 5. The CDR3 spans 15 residues. CDR1 is SGHDN and CDR2 is FVKESK in the germline V gene. DNA for the CDR3: TGTGCCAGCAGCCAAGATTGGGAGGGAGGCTACGAGCAGTACTTC. It translates to CASSQDWEGGYEQYF.

The rearrangement joins TRBV9 to TRBJ2-7; possible D gene TRBD2, 6 bases. Trimming removed 4 bases at V and 1 base at J, with 15 bases between. Per the germline V gene, CDR1 is SGDLS and CDR2 is YYNGEE. The CDR3 runs to 15 residues. The CDR3 is CASSLAAGPSYEQYF. CDR3 sequence (DNA): TGTGCCAGCAGCCTCGCTGCGGGACCATCCTACGAGCAGTACTTC.

The V gene is TRBV7-3, the J gene TRBJ2-5; maybe TRBD2 (6 bases). V lost 4 bases and J 0 bases, leaving 9 bases between the germline ends. This CDR3 has 14 residues. CDR1 and CDR2 (germline): SGHTA, FQGTGA. Here the CDR3 DNA reads TGTGCCAGCAGCTCTGGCGGGGACCAAGAGACCCAGTACTTC. Its translation: CASSSGGDQETQYF.